This T cell receptor beta chain was profiled in a study of T cells in localized non-small cell lung cancer. Study-wide results and caveats: Of the top 100 tumor clones, median around 60 were in adjacent lung, approximately 30 among its top 100.

From germline, CDR1 is KGHSH and CDR2 LQKENI. This CDR3 has 15 residues. The V end lost 4 bases, the J end lost 1 base, and 13 bases lay between the germline ends. The assay was immunoSEQ multiplex PCR, and TCRdb's table has in-frame clones only and misses some. Of around 41,000 clones listed, roughly 90% are singletons. Note on this clone: Its antigen remains unidentified.

This material consisted of peripheral blood, taken before any cancer treatment. This receptor was taken from an older female donor with stage I squamous cell lung carcinoma. The rearrangement links TRBV18 to TRBJ1-1, with D uncertain. CDR3: CASSHLVIKNTEAFF. DNA of the CDR3: TGTGCCAGCTCACACCTAGTGATTAAGAACACTGAAGCTTTCTTT. Using reference TRBV18 and TRBJ1-1 for the parts outside the CDR3, the full variable domain is NAGVMQNPRHLVRRRGQEARLRCSPMKGHSHVYWYRQLPEEGLKFMVYLQKENIIDESGMPKERFSAEFPKEGPSILRIQQVVRGDSAAYFCASSHLVIKNTEAFFGQGTRLTVV.